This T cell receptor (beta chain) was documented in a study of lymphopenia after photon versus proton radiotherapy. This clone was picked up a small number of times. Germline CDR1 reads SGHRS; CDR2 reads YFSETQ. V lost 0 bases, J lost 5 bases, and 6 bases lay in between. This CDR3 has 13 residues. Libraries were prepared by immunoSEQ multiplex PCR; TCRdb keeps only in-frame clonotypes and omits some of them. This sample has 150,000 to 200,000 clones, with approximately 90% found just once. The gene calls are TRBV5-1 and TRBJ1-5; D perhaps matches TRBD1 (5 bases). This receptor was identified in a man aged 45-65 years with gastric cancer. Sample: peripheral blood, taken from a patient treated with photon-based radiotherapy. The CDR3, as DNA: TGCGCCAGCAGCTTGGGGGACGATCAGCCCCAGCATTTT. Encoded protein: CASSLGDDQPQHF.